A selection of T cell receptor beta chains follows, all from one sample in a study of cytomegalovirus exposure and HLA in healthy donors. Assay used: immunoSEQ multiplex PCR; TCRdb lists only in-frame clones, some missing. The repertoire consists of fewer than 130,000 clones, with approximately 82% occurring once and the leading ten covering roughly 13%. Input material: PBMCs. Receptors originate from a man between 25 and 39 years old in good health and CMV-seropositive. Each CDR3 is given with its conserved first and last residue. Each record gives: J gene, clone size, V gene, D gene, CDR3 DNA, CDR3 protein. D genes are given only for firm matches. Some rows mark clone size as missing; the rest say once, few, many or name a class of expanded clone.

J gene: TRBJ1-2; clone size: NA; V gene: TRBV4-3; D gene: NA; CDR3 DNA: TGCGCCAGCAGCCAAGATCACAGGGATGAAGGCTACACCTTC; CDR3 protein: CASSQDHRDEGYTF
J gene: TRBJ1-1; clone size: NA; V gene: TRBV6-6; D gene: NA; CDR3 DNA: TGTGCCAGCAGTTACTCAACACAGGGCGGGTACCCTGAAGCTTTCTTT; CDR3 protein: CASSYSTQGGYPEAFF
J gene: TRBJ1-1; clone size: few; V gene: TRBV7-6; D gene: NA; CDR3 DNA: TGTGCCAGCAGCTTAGGCCCAGGGAACACTGAAGCTTTCTTT; CDR3 protein: CASSLGPGNTEAFF
J gene: TRBJ2-1; clone size: few; V gene: TRBV4-1; D gene: TRBD2; CDR3 DNA: TGCGCCAGCAGCCAAGATGGGGGGGGGTACAATGAGCAGTTCTTC; CDR3 protein: CASSQDGGGYNEQFF
J gene: TRBJ1-5; clone size: NA; V gene: TRBV19; D gene: NA; CDR3 DNA: TGTGCCAGTAGACCGGGACGGGGGGTTAATCAGCCCCAGCATTTT; CDR3 protein: CASRPGRGVNQPQHF
J gene: TRBJ2-3; clone size: once; V gene: TRBV19; D gene: NA; CDR3 DNA: TGTGCCAGTAGTTTTCCCTCGATGGCCACAGATACGCAGTATTTT; CDR3 protein: CASSFPSMATDTQYF
J gene: TRBJ1-5; clone size: NA; V gene: TRBV28; D gene: NA; CDR3 DNA: TGTGCCAGCACCCAGGGGCTTAAACGGCCCCAGCATTTT; CDR3 protein: CASTQGLKRPQHF
J gene: TRBJ2-7; clone size: NA; V gene: TRBV18; D gene: TRBD1; CDR3 DNA: TGTGCCAGCTCACCACGCCGGGACAGGGTTTACGAGCAGTACTTC; CDR3 protein: CASSPRRDRVYEQYF
J gene: TRBJ1-2; clone size: NA; V gene: TRBV7-8; D gene: NA; CDR3 DNA: TGTGCCAGCAGCTTACGTCAGGGGAGAAACTATGGCTACACCTTC; CDR3 protein: CASSLRQGRNYGYTF
J gene: TRBJ2-5; clone size: NA; V gene: TRBV5-1; D gene: TRBD2; CDR3 DNA: TGCGCCAGCAGCCCTGGGACTAGCGGGACGGAGACCCAGTACTTC; CDR3 protein: CASSPGTSGTETQYF
J gene: TRBJ1-6; clone size: few; V gene: TRBV19; D gene: NA; CDR3 DNA: TGTGCCAGTACCATGGGGCAGAGAGATAATTCACCCCTCCACTTT; CDR3 protein: CASTMGQRDNSPLHF
J gene: TRBJ2-3; clone size: once; V gene: TRBV7-3; D gene: TRBD2; CDR3 DNA: TGTGCCAGCAGCAGCCCGGGGACTAGCGGGGGCCCTAGCACAGATACGCAGTATTTT; CDR3 protein: CASSSPGTSGGPSTDTQYF
J gene: TRBJ1-2; clone size: NA; V gene: TRBV7-9; D gene: NA; CDR3 DNA: TGTGCCAGCAGCTTGACAGCTAACTATGGCTACACCTTC; CDR3 protein: CASSLTANYGYTF
J gene: TRBJ1-5; clone size: NA; V gene: TRBV19; D gene: NA; CDR3 DNA: TGTGCCAGTAGCCCAGGGTCGGGAGATCAGCCCCAGCATTTT; CDR3 protein: CASSPGSGDQPQHF
J gene: TRBJ1-1; clone size: NA; V gene: TRBV29-1; D gene: NA; CDR3 DNA: TGCAGCGTTAGAGCGGGGAACACTGAAGCTTTCTTT; CDR3 protein: CSVRAGNTEAFF
J gene: TRBJ2-1; clone size: NA; V gene: TRBV5-8; D gene: TRBD1; CDR3 DNA: TGTGCCAGCAACCCGAAGGGACAGGGGTATGTTGAGCAGTTCTTC; CDR3 protein: CASNPKGQGYVEQFF
J gene: TRBJ2-7; clone size: NA; V gene: TRBV27; D gene: NA; CDR3 DNA: TGTGCCAGCAGCAGCGCTGGCGGGTCCTACGAGCAGTACTTC; CDR3 protein: CASSSAGGSYEQYF
J gene: TRBJ2-3; clone size: NA; V gene: TRBV28; D gene: NA; CDR3 DNA: TGTGCCAGCACAGACACAGATACGCAGTATTTT; CDR3 protein: CASTDTDTQYF
J gene: TRBJ2-5; clone size: NA; V gene: TRBV2; D gene: TRBD1; CDR3 DNA: TGTGCCAGCACGCCGGGACAGGGGGCTTTTGAGACCCAGTACTTC; CDR3 protein: CASTPGQGAFETQYF
J gene: TRBJ1-1; clone size: once; V gene: TRBV7-9; D gene: NA; CDR3 DNA: TGTGCCAGCAGCTCCCCCAGGGGACCCCTGAACACTGAAGCTTTCTTT; CDR3 protein: CASSSPRGPLNTEAFF
J gene: TRBJ2-7; clone size: NA; V gene: TRBV7-2; D gene: TRBD1; CDR3 DNA: TGTGCCAGCAGCTTAGCGGGACAGGGTAGCAACGAGCAGTACTTC; CDR3 protein: CASSLAGQGSNEQYF
J gene: TRBJ1-5; clone size: few; V gene: TRBV7-2; D gene: NA; CDR3 DNA: TGTGCCAGCAGCTTAGCGGGCCCGGGATACAATCAGCCCCAGCATTTT; CDR3 protein: CASSLAGPGYNQPQHF
J gene: TRBJ2-7; clone size: NA; V gene: TRBV19; D gene: TRBD1; CDR3 DNA: TGTGCCAGTAGTATAGGATACAGGGGCCCCTACGAGCAGTACTTC; CDR3 protein: CASSIGYRGPYEQYF
J gene: TRBJ1-3; clone size: NA; V gene: TRBV4-3; D gene: NA; CDR3 DNA: TGCGCCAGCAGCCAGGACCCCCCAGGGGTCGGAAACACCATATATTTT; CDR3 protein: CASSQDPPGVGNTIYF
J gene: TRBJ2-5; clone size: NA; V gene: TRBV5-4; D gene: NA; CDR3 DNA: TGTGCCAGCAGCTTCGAGCCTTCGGGGATAGGAGAGACCCAGTACTTC; CDR3 protein: CASSFEPSGIGETQYF
J gene: TRBJ1-2; clone size: NA; V gene: TRBV5-4; D gene: TRBD1; CDR3 DNA: TGTGCCAGCAGCCGTCGACAGGGGGCTAATCTTATCTATGGCTACACCTTC; CDR3 protein: CASSRRQGANLIYGYTF
J gene: TRBJ2-7; clone size: NA; V gene: TRBV4-1; D gene: NA; CDR3 DNA: TGCGCCAGCAGCCAAGATCGGGACAACTACGAGCAGTACTTC; CDR3 protein: CASSQDRDNYEQYF
J gene: TRBJ2-7; clone size: NA; V gene: TRBV7-2; D gene: TRBD1; CDR3 DNA: TGTGCCAGCAGCCCGGGGACAGGGGGCGAGGGCGAGCAGTACTTC; CDR3 protein: CASSPGTGGEGEQYF
J gene: TRBJ1-1; clone size: NA; V gene: TRBV7-3; D gene: NA; CDR3 DNA: TGTGCCAGCAGCCCCATATTGAGAGATTGGAACACTGAAGCTTTCTTT; CDR3 protein: CASSPILRDWNTEAFF
J gene: TRBJ2-3; clone size: NA; V gene: TRBV2; D gene: NA; CDR3 DNA: TGTGCCAGCTCAGCGTTTGAGGGCACAGATACGCAGTATTTT; CDR3 protein: CASSAFEGTDTQYF
J gene: TRBJ2-1; clone size: NA; V gene: TRBV5-5; D gene: NA; CDR3 DNA: TGTGCCAGCAGCTTGGCCCGGGAGCAGTTCTTC; CDR3 protein: CASSLAREQFF
J gene: TRBJ2-5; clone size: once; V gene: TRBV29-1; D gene: NA; CDR3 DNA: TGCAGCGTTGGGACTCTTTTGGTTTCGGTGGAGACCCAGTACTTC; CDR3 protein: CSVGTLLVSVETQYF
J gene: TRBJ1-3; clone size: NA; V gene: TRBV4-1; D gene: TRBD1; CDR3 DNA: TGCGCCAGCAGTTCCACACCGGGACAGGGGGTAAACACCATATATTTT; CDR3 protein: CASSSTPGQGVNTIYF
J gene: TRBJ2-7; clone size: NA; V gene: TRBV7-2; D gene: NA; CDR3 DNA: TGTGCCAGCAGCCCACGGGACTCGTACTCCTACGAGCAGTACTTC; CDR3 protein: CASSPRDSYSYEQYF
J gene: TRBJ2-2; clone size: NA; V gene: TRBV29-1; D gene: NA; CDR3 DNA: TGCAGCGCCTCCTACTTAGCCGGGGAGCTGTTTTTT; CDR3 protein: CSASYLAGELFF
J gene: TRBJ1-4; clone size: NA; V gene: TRBV5-4; D gene: NA; CDR3 DNA: TGTGCCAGCAGCCCAGGGGTTTCGGATGAAAAACTGTTTTTT; CDR3 protein: CASSPGVSDEKLFF
J gene: TRBJ2-1; clone size: once; V gene: TRBV4-2; D gene: TRBD2; CDR3 DNA: TGTGCCAGCAGCCAAGAAGCACTAGCGGGGGGCGATGAGCAGTTCTTC; CDR3 protein: CASSQEALAGGDEQFF
J gene: TRBJ1-1; clone size: NA; V gene: TRBV6-1; D gene: TRBD1; CDR3 DNA: TGTGCCAGCAGTGAACAAGGGGGCGCGTCGGCTTTCTTT; CDR3 protein: CASSEQGGASAFF
J gene: TRBJ2-1; clone size: NA; V gene: TRBV4-3; D gene: TRBD2; CDR3 DNA: TGCGCCAGCAGCCAAGATCGTAGTAGCGGGGGGTATAATGAGCAGTTCTTC; CDR3 protein: CASSQDRSSGGYNEQFF
J gene: TRBJ1-2; clone size: NA; V gene: TRBV7-2; D gene: NA; CDR3 DNA: TGTGCCAGCAGCCCAGACAGCTACTATGGCTACACCTTC; CDR3 protein: CASSPDSYYGYTF
J gene: TRBJ2-4; clone size: once; V gene: TRBV7-9; D gene: TRBD1; CDR3 DNA: TGTGCCAGCAGCTCCGCGGCCGGACAGGGGGACATTCAGTACTTC; CDR3 protein: CASSSAAGQGDIQYF
J gene: TRBJ1-1; clone size: once; V gene: TRBV28; D gene: NA; CDR3 DNA: TGTGCCAGCAGTAGCTCTAACACTGAAGCTTTCTTT; CDR3 protein: CASSSSNTEAFF
J gene: TRBJ1-1; clone size: NA; V gene: TRBV19; D gene: TRBD1; CDR3 DNA: TGTGCCAGTATGGGACAGGGGAACACTGAAGCTTTCTTT; CDR3 protein: CASMGQGNTEAFF
J gene: TRBJ1-1; clone size: NA; V gene: TRBV4-2; D gene: TRBD1; CDR3 DNA: TGTGCCAGCAGCCGGACCGGACAGGGGGCGGGAGCGGGGACTGAAGCTTTCTTT; CDR3 protein: CASSRTGQGAGAGTEAFF
J gene: TRBJ1-6; clone size: NA; V gene: TRBV1; D gene: NA; CDR3 DNA: TGCACCAGCAGCCTATCAGGAGGGTATAATTCACCCCTCCACTTT; CDR3 protein: CTSSLSGGYNSPLHF
J gene: TRBJ1-5; clone size: NA; V gene: TRBV10-3; D gene: TRBD1; CDR3 DNA: TGTGCCATCAGTGAGGGCGGACAGGGCAATCAGCCCCAGCATTTT; CDR3 protein: CAISEGGQGNQPQHF